Sequencing of this T cell receptor beta chain was carried out in a study of T-cell memory formation after mild COVID-19. This clonotype was counted only a few times. A single record per CDR3 protein comes from TCRdb applying MiXCR to the 5' RACE reads. The sample holds about 430,000 distinct CDR3 sequences; approximately 24% are singletons and the top ten take roughly 8.7%. Trimming took off 0 bases at V and 5 bases at J, with 10 bases between the two ends. CDR3 length equals 15 residues. Germline values: CDR1 KGHDR, CDR2 SFDVKD. This TCR was sampled from an adult woman who had mild COVID-19 (a few samples of this study predate the infection). Cell type and time point are not known. The gene calls are TRBV24-1 and TRBJ2-1, with D possibly called TRBD1 or TRBD2 (6 bases each). Sequences were obtained from PBMCs or a T cell subset sorted from them (not recorded which). CDR3 region: CATSDLRGQNNEQFF. In nucleotides, the CDR3 is TGTGCCACCAGTGATTTGCGGGGGCAGAACAATGAGCAGTTCTTC.